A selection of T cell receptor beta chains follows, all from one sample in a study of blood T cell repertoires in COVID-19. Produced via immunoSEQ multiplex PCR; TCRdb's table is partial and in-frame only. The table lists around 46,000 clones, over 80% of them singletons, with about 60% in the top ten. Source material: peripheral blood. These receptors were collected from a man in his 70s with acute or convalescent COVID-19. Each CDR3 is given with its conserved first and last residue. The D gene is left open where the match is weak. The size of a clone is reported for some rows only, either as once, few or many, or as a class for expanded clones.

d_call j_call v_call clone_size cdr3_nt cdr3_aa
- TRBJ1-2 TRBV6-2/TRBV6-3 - TGTGCCAGCAGTTACTCCGGGACAATCGGCTACACCTTC CASSYSGTIGYTF
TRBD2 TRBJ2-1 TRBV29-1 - TGCAGCGTTAGAGGACTAGCGGGCGACAATGAGCAGTTCTTC CSVRGLAGDNEQFF
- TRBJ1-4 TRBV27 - TGTGCCAGCAGTTCCAAATCACGACAGTCTAATGAAAAACTGTTTTTT CASSSKSRQSNEKLFF
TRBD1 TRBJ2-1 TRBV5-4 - TGTGCCAGCAGCCCAGGGATAGGACAGGGTGGCAATGAGCAGTTCTTC CASSPGIGQGGNEQFF
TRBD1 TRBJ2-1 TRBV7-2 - TGTGCCAGCAGCCCCGCTGAGGGACAGGGGGTAAATGAGCAGTTCTTC CASSPAEGQGVNEQFF
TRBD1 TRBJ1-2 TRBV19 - TGTGCCAGTAGTATGGACCGGGACAGGGTACGTGGCTACACCTTC CASSMDRDRVRGYTF
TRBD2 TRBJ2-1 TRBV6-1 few TGTGCCAGCAGTGATGCGGGAGCGGAGGGTGAGCAGTTCTTC CASSDAGAEGEQFF
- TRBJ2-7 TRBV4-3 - TGCGCCAGCAGCCAAGATCTAGGAAGGTACGAGCAGTACTTC CASSQDLGRYEQYF
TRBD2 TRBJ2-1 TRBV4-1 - TGCGCCAGCTCTACTAGCGGAAACAATGAGCAGTTCTTC CASSTSGNNEQFF
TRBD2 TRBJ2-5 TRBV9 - TGTGCCAGCAGCAAGGAGGGAGGGCTAGCGGGAGCGGGTGAGACCCAGTACTTC CASSKEGGLAGAGETQYF
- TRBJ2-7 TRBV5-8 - TGTGCCAGCAGCAGGTTTAGCTGGGGGCTGAGCGAGCAGTACTTC CASSRFSWGLSEQYF
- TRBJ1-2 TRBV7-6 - TGTGCCAGCAGCTTGGGGCAGGGGAGCTCCGGCTACACCTTC CASSLGQGSSGYTF
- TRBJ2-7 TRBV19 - TGTGCCAGTAGTAGTGGTCCCCGGCGGGCGTGGGGTAACGAGCAGTACTTC CASSSGPRRAWGNEQYF
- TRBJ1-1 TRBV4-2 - TGTGCCAGCAGCCAAGAGGTCCAGGGTTTCACTGAAGCTTTCTTT CASSQEVQGFTEAFF
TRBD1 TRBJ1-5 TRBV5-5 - TGTGCCAGCAACCCCGGCGGCCCAGGGGGAAATCAGCCCCAGCATTTT CASNPGGPGGNQPQHF
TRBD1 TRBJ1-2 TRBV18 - TGTGCCAGCTCACCTACAGGGGAGGTTGGCTACACCTTC CASSPTGEVGYTF
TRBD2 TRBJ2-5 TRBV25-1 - TGTGCCAGCAGTGGCGGGGGGAACCAAGAGACCCAGTACTTC CASSGGGNQETQYF
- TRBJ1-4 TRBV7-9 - TGTGCCAGCAGCTTAGGCCAGGGAAATGAAAAACTGTTTTTT CASSLGQGNEKLFF
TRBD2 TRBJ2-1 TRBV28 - TGTGCCAGCAGTCGGACTAGCGGGAGTGGTTACAATGAGCAGTTCTTC CASSRTSGSGYNEQFF
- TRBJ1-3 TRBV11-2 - TGTGCCAGCAGCTTAGTGCAGGGGACCTCTGGAAACACCATATATTTT CASSLVQGTSGNTIYF
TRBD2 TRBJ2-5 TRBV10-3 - TGTGCCATCTCACAGCGGGAGAGCCAAGAGACCCAGTACTTC CAISQRESQETQYF
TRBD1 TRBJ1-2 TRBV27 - TGTGCCAGCAGTCCTCAGGGGGCAGGCTCAAGATATGGCTACACCTTC CASSPQGAGSRYGYTF
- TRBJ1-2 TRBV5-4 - TGTGCCAGCGGGCAGGGGACGAACAACTATGGCTACACCTTC CASGQGTNNYGYTF
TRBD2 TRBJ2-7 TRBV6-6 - TGTGCCAGCAGTTATGGGACTAGCCGAACCTACGAGCAGTACTTC CASSYGTSRTYEQYF
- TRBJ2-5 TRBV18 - TGTGCCAGCTCACCCCGGACAGACCAAGAGACCCAGTACTTC CASSPRTDQETQYF
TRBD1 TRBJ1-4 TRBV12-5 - TGTGCTAGTAGGATATTGGGACAGGGGAGGTCGTTGAATGAAAAACTGTTTTTT CASRILGQGRSLNEKLFF
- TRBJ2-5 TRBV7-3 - TGTGCCAGCAGCTCAGCCCAGGGGATTCAAGAGACCCAGTACTTC CASSSAQGIQETQYF
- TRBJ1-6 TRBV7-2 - TGTGCCAGCAGCTTAAGTGGCACCGCGGGAGGTTCACCCCTCCACTTT CASSLSGTAGGSPLHF